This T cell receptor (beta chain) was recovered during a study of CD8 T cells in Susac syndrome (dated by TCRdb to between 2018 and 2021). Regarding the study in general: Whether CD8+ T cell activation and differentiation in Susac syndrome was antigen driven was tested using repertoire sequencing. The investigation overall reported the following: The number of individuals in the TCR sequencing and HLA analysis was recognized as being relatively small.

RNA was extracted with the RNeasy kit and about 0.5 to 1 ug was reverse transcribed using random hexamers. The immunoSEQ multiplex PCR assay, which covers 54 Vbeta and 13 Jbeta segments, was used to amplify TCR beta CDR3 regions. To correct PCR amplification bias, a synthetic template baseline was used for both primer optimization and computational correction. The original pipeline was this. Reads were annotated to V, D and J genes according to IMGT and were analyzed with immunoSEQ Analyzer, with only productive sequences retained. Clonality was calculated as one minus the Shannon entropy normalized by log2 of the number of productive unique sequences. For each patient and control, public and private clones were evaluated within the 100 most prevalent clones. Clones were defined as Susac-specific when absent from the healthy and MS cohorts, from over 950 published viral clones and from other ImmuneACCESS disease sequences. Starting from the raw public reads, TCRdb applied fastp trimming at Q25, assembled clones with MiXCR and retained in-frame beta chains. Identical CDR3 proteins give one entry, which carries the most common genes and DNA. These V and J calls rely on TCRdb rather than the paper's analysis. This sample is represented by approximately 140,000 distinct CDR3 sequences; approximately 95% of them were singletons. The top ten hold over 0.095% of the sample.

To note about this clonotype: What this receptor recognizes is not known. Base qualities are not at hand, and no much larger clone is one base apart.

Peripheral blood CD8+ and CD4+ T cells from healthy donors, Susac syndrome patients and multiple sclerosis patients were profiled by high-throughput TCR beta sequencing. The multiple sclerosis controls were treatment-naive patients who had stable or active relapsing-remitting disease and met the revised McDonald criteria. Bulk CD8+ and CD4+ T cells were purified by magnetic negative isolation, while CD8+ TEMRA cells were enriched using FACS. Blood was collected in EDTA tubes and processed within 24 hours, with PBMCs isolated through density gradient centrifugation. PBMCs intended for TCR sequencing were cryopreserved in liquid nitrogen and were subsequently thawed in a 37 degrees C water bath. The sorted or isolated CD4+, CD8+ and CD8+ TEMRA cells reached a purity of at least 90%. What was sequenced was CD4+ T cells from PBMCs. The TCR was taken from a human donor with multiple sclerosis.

In nucleotides, the sequence is TGTGCCAGCAGTCGACAGGGGCAACGTGAAAAACTGTTTTTT. Its translation reads: CASSRQGQREKLFF. The V and J segments used are TRBV3-1 and TRBJ1-4, with 8 bases in between that match TRBD1. V ends up 6 bases short and J 7 bases short, with an unmatched junction base count of 7. From its cysteine to its phenylalanine, the CDR3 spans 14 amino acids. Kept here is only the CDR3 DNA, which spans 42 bases and is read in frame from base 1. The germline V gene (reference sequence) provides CDR1 LGHDT and CDR2 YNNKEL.